This T cell receptor (beta chain) was found in a study of shared clonotypes between healthy human individuals (dated by TCRdb to between 2020 and 2021). Study-wide context: The cohort included a few men and a couple of women between 18 and 49 years of age. For each donor, three plates each were used for CD4 naive and CD4 memory, two plates were used for CD8 naive, and one plate was used for CD8 memory. Per donor, leukapheresis produced somewhere between about 0.94 and 10 billion PBMCs. To increase sequencing depth and limit assay-specific biases, TCR repertoire library preparation and sequencing were carried out by different laboratories using diverse techniques. To estimate repertoire size and how much clonotype sharing occurs between individuals, the study deeply sequenced the blood TCR repertoires of about five healthy adults. Study-wide conclusions, independent of this receptor: Naive subsets generally had larger estimated clonotype richness than memory subsets did. Compared with non-shared clonotypes, the clonotypes found in all four sorted-subset donors had higher generation probabilities. Pairwise subsampling led to the expectation that sequencing depth would affect the degree of clonotype sharing among donors. The small number of donors limited the genetic and exposure-history diversity represented. Rarefaction of sorted-subset datasets indicated incomplete sequencing despite the large sequencing depth. Sampling was restricted to blood, and TCR repertoires in tissues likely differ from the TCR repertoires found in blood. When a few donors were compared, the shared fraction of clonotypes was about 5.4% for naive CD4, about 4% for naive CD8, 2.3% for memory CD4, and around 0.37% for memory CD8.

Comments on this clone: It has no known antigen specificity. Base qualities are not recorded, but no much larger clone differs from it by a single base.

Taken from the germline V gene (reference sequence), the CDR1 and CDR2 loops are SGHAT and FQDESV. Germline trimming: 4 bases from V, 7 bases from J; junction bases outside gene matches: 19. There are 17 amino acids in the CDR3, from cysteine to phenylalanine inclusive. Only the CDR3 region is kept as DNA, spanning 51 bases read in frame from base 1. TCR CDR3 regions were amplified from genomic DNA by multiplex PCR using the deep immunoSEQ assay. Extracted genomic DNA from each cell subset was distributed evenly across all wells of several immunoSEQ 96-well plates, and each plate was treated as a replicate. Each replicate PCR for sorted subsets received around 0.2 ug genomic DNA, equal to about 30,000 T cell genomes. Purified libraries were quantified with a Qubit 3.0 fluorometer, sized on a Bioanalyzer 2100, and re-quantified with the KAPA Library Quantification kit. A separate single-read 150-cycle Illumina NextSeq 550 flow cell was used to sequence each immunoSEQ 96-well plate. The study's processing was this. Because the immunoSEQ output included only junctional sequences and no quality scores, the filtering could not be the same as the filtering used for full-length reads. Sequences were annotated with PyIR, a Python wrapper for IgBLAST v1.9, and V/J genes and CDR3 were assigned using IMGT germline references. Reads were filtered out if the reads had weak V/J assignments (E-value above 1e-6), no CDR3, stop codons, out-of-frame junctions, or ambiguous translated residues. V3J clonotypes were defined as sequences sharing the same inferred V gene, J gene, and CDR3 amino acid sequence. Percentage overlap between repertoires was computed as shared unique clonotypes divided by the size of the smaller repertoire. Repertoire richness was assessed with RTK rarefaction, the Chao1 estimator, and Recon v2.1 estimates of unobserved clonotypes. Generation probabilities for all TCRbeta clonotypes obtained by the gDNA method from a few donors were computed using OLGA. TCRdb provides this immuneACCESS table in a form limited to in-frame rearrangements. Some clones are lacking; in checked studies, under half of them reflect an unresolved V gene, and why the rest are absent is not known. That table supplies the V and J calls and clone size; D and trimming were determined from the DNA. This sample holds under 2.5 million clones; approximately 90% were observed only once. The leading ten clones occupy around 0.4% of the sample.

Donors were healthy HIV-negative adults with no recently reported acute infections or vaccinations. Every donor was a Caucasian adult residing in Nashville, Tennessee, USA. Magnetic negative selection was used to enrich CD4+ T cells, after which naive cells were positively selected on CD45RA and the negative fraction became the memory subset. Blood was obtained by leukapheresis, after which PBMCs were separated by Ficoll-Histopaque density gradient centrifugation and cryopreserved in liquid nitrogen vapor phase. Analytical flow cytometry was used to check the purity and quantity of each magnetically sorted T cell population. From each sorted fraction, genomic DNA was isolated and quantified by UV absorbance on a Nanodrop 2000c.

The chain is encoded by TRBV11-1 joined to TRBJ2-7, and 7 bases in between align with TRBD1. Material for sequencing was naive CD4+ T cells from PBMCs. The cell subset or site label on this specimen signifies: CD45RA+ positively selected. This sequence originates from a man between 18 and 35 years old in good health. Some clones in this sample may be carry-over from other donors' samples. CDR3 reads: CASSWFTGTVNSEEQYF. The DNA reads as follows: TGTGCCAGCAGCTGGTTTACCGGGACAGTAAATTCAGAAGAGCAGTACTTC.